The 25 T cell receptor beta chains below were found in one sample sequenced in a study of CD8 T cells in ankylosing spondylitis. TCRdb used MiXCR to reprocess the 5' RACE reads, holding one entry per CDR3 protein. Of around 140,000 distinct CDR3 sequences in the sample, approximately 10% were seen once. Material for sequencing was blood, either unsorted or a sorted T cell fraction (not recorded which). These receptor sequences come from a female donor with ankylosing spondylitis or in good health (not recorded which).

Many counts were recorded for this clonotype. The chain employs TRBV29-1 and TRBJ2-3, with TRBD2 matching 10 bases. Unmatched junction bases numbered 4, after V lost 6 bases and J lost 4 bases. Per germline, CDR1 SQVTM and CDR2 ANQGSEA. There are 13 residues in the CDR3. The CDR3 nucleotides read TGCAGCGTAAGCGGGGGGGTCTCAGATACGCAGTATTTT. Amino acids: CSVSGGVSDTQYF.

This clonotype was seen ten or more times. V gene TRBV30 combines with J gene TRBJ2-4, with TRBD2 matching over 12 bases. CDR3 size: 17 residues. Losses at the gene ends were 4 bases for V and 2 bases for J; bases not matched to a gene: 9. In germline, CDR1 is GTSNPN, CDR2 SVGIG (reference sequence). CDR3 amino acids: CAWNGLAGGPSKNIQYF. The CDR3 DNA is TGTGCCTGGAATGGGCTAGCGGGGGGGCCGTCCAAAAACATTCAGTACTTC.

This clonotype was seen repeatedly, ten times or more. The chain uses TRBV12-3 or TRBV12-4 and TRBJ2-2; 7 bases are a match to TRBD1. V trimming: 4 bases; J trimming: 1 base; junction bases outside the gene matches: 3. The CDR3 spans 15 residues. The CDR3 bases are TGTGCCAGCAGTTCGGGACAGATGAACACCGGGGAGCTGTTTTTT. Its protein is CASSSGQMNTGELFF.

This clonotype was seen a few times. The rearrangement links TRBV7-9 to TRBJ2-4; no clear D gene. The CDR3 contains 17 residues. Trimming pared 2 bases from V and 0 bases from J, leaving 14 bases between. CDR1 is SEHNR and CDR2 is FQNEAQ in the germline V gene (reference sequence). The CDR3 DNA follows: TGTGCCAGCAGCTTAATTCCAAATACTCTAGCCAAAAACATTCAGTACTTC. It encodes CASSLIPNTLAKNIQYF.

A remark on this clonotype: This may stem from a read error, because a much larger clone lies one nucleotide away. The chain is built from TRBV19 and TRBJ1-2; 7 bases are shared with TRBD1. Germline V gene data show CDR1 as LNHDA and CDR2 as SQIVND (reference sequence). The CDR3 totals 13 residues. The DNA for the CDR3 is TGTGCCAGTAGTATGAAGGGGGCCGGAGGCTCCACCTTC. It encodes CASSMKGAGGSTF.

This clonotype has just a few counts. The chain joins TRBV5-4 to TRBJ2-1, with D uncertain. The CDR3 spans 14 residues. V was clipped by 3 bases and J by 7 bases, with 14 bases between them. Germline values: CDR1 SGHNT, CDR2 YYREEE (reference sequence). CDR3 nucleotide sequence: TGTGCCAGCAGCTCCGATTTTGCCCGAAATGAGCAGTTCTTC. As protein: CASSSDFARNEQFF.

There are many counts of this clonotype. This chain joins TRBV3-1 and TRBJ2-5, with D possibly being TRBD2 (6 bases). This CDR3 has 14 amino acids. V dropped 6 bases and J dropped 5 bases, with 16 bases sitting between them. CDR1 and CDR2 (germline): LGHDT, YNNKEL (reference sequence). This CDR3 reads CASSSRLGRETQYF. CDR3 sequence (DNA): TGTGCCAGCAGTTCCAGACTAGGGCGGGAGACCCAGTACTTC.

This clonotype was observed many times. This chain uses TRBV5-1 with TRBJ2-7; 13 bases are a match to TRBD2. From germline, CDR1 is SGHRS and CDR2 YFSETQ. The J segment lost 3 bases and the V segment lost 4 bases, leaving 7 bases of the junction unmatched. The CDR3 is made up of 16 amino acids. This CDR3 reads CASSTGLAGANYEQYF. The DNA of the CDR3 is TGCGCCAGCAGCACCGGACTAGCGGGGGCCAACTACGAGCAGTACTTC.

This clonotype was seen at least ten times. This chain connects TRBV6-5 to TRBJ2-7; 10 nucleotides match TRBD1. The V gene's germline CDR1 is MNHEY and CDR2 SVGAGI. CDR3 length: 15 residues. Germline trimming cut 3 bases from V and 6 bases from J; bases unmatched to any gene: 8. The CDR3 protein is CASSYRTGGFGEQYF. The CDR3 DNA reads TGTGCCAGCAGTTATCGGACAGGGGGGTTTGGCGAGCAGTACTTC.

About this clonotype: The junction does not match germline at one end; this may be a read error. The V gene is TRBV5-1, the J gene TRBJ2-2, with D uncertain. Germline V CDR1 and CDR2: SGHRS, YFSETQ. There are 13 residues in the CDR3. Here the CDR3 reads CTSSSGYTGELFF. In nucleotides, the CDR3 is TGCACCAGCAGCTCCGGGTACACCGGGGAGCTGTTTTTT.

This clonotype was counted many times. J is TRBJ2-3 and V is TRBV6-1, with 10 bases fitting TRBD2. Germline CDR1 MNHNS, CDR2 SASEGT. This CDR3 is built from 15 residues. J lost 3 bases, V lost 6 bases, and 6 bases had no gene match. CDR3 sequence: CASSTKRGGTDTQYF. As DNA, the CDR3 is TGTGCCAGCAGCACCAAGCGGGGGGGAACAGATACGCAGTATTTT.

The table lists this clonotype with many counts. The chain joins TRBV12-3 or TRBV12-4 to TRBJ1-5; D ambiguous. Trimming shortened V by 6 bases and J by 4 bases, and 13 bases separated the two germline ends. The CDR3 length is 14 residues. The CDR3 DNA sequence: TGTGCCAGCAGAAAGGACCTATCGAATCAGCCCCAGCATTTT. Translated, it gives CASRKDLSNQPQHF.

The J gene is TRBJ2-1, the V gene TRBV29-1; 8 bases map to TRBD1. This CDR3 has 14 amino acids. V gave up 4 bases and J gave up 7 bases; unmatched junction bases: 9. The germline CDR1 and CDR2 sequences are SQVTM and ANQGSEA. CDR3 DNA: TGCAGCGTTGTTTCGACAGGGGTCTGGAATGAGCAGTTCTTC. It codes for CSVVSTGVWNEQFF.

This clonotype showed up many times. The CDR3 spells CASSPTGVQGYTF. CDR3 nucleotide sequence: TGTGCCAGCAGCCCAACAGGGGTACAAGGCTACACCTTC. This chain joins TRBV5-6 and TRBJ1-2, with 7 bases lining up with TRBD1. After removal of 4 bases from V and 8 bases from J, the junction contained 8 bases not matched to a gene. This CDR3 has 13 residues. Germline CDR1 is SGHDT and CDR2 is YYEEEE.

Of note for this clonotype: Mismatch with germline at one junction end may stem from a read error. The chain is built from TRBV10-3 and TRBJ2-1, with 9 bases aligning to TRBD1. Germline V lookup: CDR1 ENHRY, CDR2 SYGVKD. This CDR3 comprises 17 residues. CDR3 coding DNA: TGTGCCTTCAGTGAGTCTCCCGGACAGGGGAATATGAATGAGCAGTTCTTC. Protein sequence: CAFSESPGQGNMNEQFF.

Only a few counts were recorded for this clonotype. V usage is TRBV2 and J usage is TRBJ2-3; D might be TRBD2 (5 bases). Germline V gene lookup returns CDR1 SNHLY and CDR2 FYNNEI. The CDR3 contains 15 residues. Deletions cut 3 bases from V and 2 bases from J, with 12 bases between. The CDR3 region is CASSEEAYSTDTQYF. The CDR3 DNA follows: TGTGCCAGCAGTGAGGAGGCCTACTCCACAGATACGCAGTATTTT.

The V call is TRBV5-4, the J call TRBJ1-4, with D tentatively TRBD1 (6 bases). Trimming removed 3 bases at V and 7 bases at J, with 19 bases between. Germline V gene lookup returns CDR1 SGHNT and CDR2 YYREEE (reference sequence). The CDR3 spans 16 residues. The CDR3 loop is CASSSYRGLDREKLFF. CDR3 sequence (DNA): TGTGCCAGCAGCTCGTACCGGGGGCTCGATCGTGAAAAACTGTTTTTT. Full variable domain (outside the CDR3, taken from reference TRBV5-4 and TRBJ1-4): ETGVTQSPTHLIKTRGQQVTLRCSSQSGHNTVSWYQQALGQGPQFIFQYYREEENGRGNFPPRFSGLQFPNYSSELNVNALELDDSALYLCASSSYRGLDREKLFFGSGTQLSVL.

This clonotype has at least ten counts. The chain employs TRBV6-6 and TRBJ1-3, with D unresolved. The CDR3 has 13 residues. V was pared by 5 bases and J by 9 bases, with 14 bases between. The germline CDR1 and CDR2 sequences are MNHNY and SVGAGI (reference sequence). Here the CDR3 reads CASSPLWEGTIYF. CDR3 bases: TGTGCCAGCAGTCCCCTCTGGGAGGGCACCATATATTTT.

Ten or more counts support this clonotype. J is TRBJ2-2 and V is TRBV18; 8 bases match TRBD1. The trim removed 2 bases at V and 3 bases at J, leaving 14 bases unmatched. The V gene's germline CDR1 is KGHSH and CDR2 LQKENI. The CDR3 spans 19 residues. CDR3 sequence (DNA): TGTGCCAGCTCACCAGGAGTATTGGGCGGGACAGGCTACACCGGGGAGCTGTTTTTT. As protein: CASSPGVLGGTGYTGELFF.

This clonotype was recorded at least ten times. The chain is built from TRBV20-1 and TRBJ1-1; maybe TRBD1 (6 bases). Trimming shortened V by 6 bases and J by 3 bases, and 11 bases separated the two germline ends. The CDR3 is made up of 12 amino acids. CDR1 and CDR2 from the germline V gene are DFQATT and SNEGSKA (reference sequence). CDR3 nucleotides: TGCAGTGCCCAACAGGGATACACTGAAGCTTTCTTT. Residues: CSAQQGYTEAFF.

The table lists this clonotype with a count of one. The V call is TRBV6-2 or TRBV6-3, the J call TRBJ2-1; weak D call: TRBD2 (5 bases). This CDR3 is built from 14 residues. Germline CDR1 reads MNHEY; CDR2 reads SVGEGT. The V gene lost 7 bases and the J gene lost 5 bases, with 15 bases spanning the gap. This CDR3 reads CASTRPGSNNEQFF. DNA of the CDR3: TGTGCCAGCACCCGGCCGGGGTCCAACAATGAGCAGTTCTTC.

This clonotype was counted many times. V gene TRBV3-1 combines with J gene TRBJ2-7; a possible D gene is TRBD2 (6 bases). Germline V gene lookup returns CDR1 LGHDT and CDR2 YNNKEL (reference sequence). The ends were cut back, 1 base at V and 6 bases at J, with 10 bases in the middle. This CDR3 has 13 residues. In nucleotides, the CDR3 is TGTGCCAGCAGCCAAGTTTCCGGGGGCGAGCAGTACTTC. Translation: CASSQVSGGEQYF.

This clonotype showed up just a few times. This chain links TRBV29-1 with TRBJ2-1; perhaps TRBD2 as D (6 bases). This CDR3 is built from 11 residues. The germline V gene encodes CDR1 SQVTM and CDR2 ANQGSEA. V was clipped by 7 bases and J by 7 bases, with 11 bases between them. For the CDR3, the DNA is TGCAGCGCTACTAGCTTGAATGAGCAGTTCTTC. This gives the protein CSATSLNEQFF.

CDR3 region: CASSPTRVRPYNEQFF. For the CDR3, the DNA is TGTGCCAGCAGCCCCACGAGAGTGAGGCCTTACAATGAGCAGTTCTTC. The V gene is TRBV13, the J gene TRBJ2-1; the D is unclear. The germline V gene encodes CDR1 PRHDT and CDR2 FYEKMQ (reference sequence). V was shortened by 5 bases and J by 4 bases, with 18 bases between the two germline ends. The CDR3 runs to 16 residues.

This clonotype has a count of ten or more. This chain joins TRBV5-4 and TRBJ2-3, with TRBD1 identical over 9 bases. Germline CDR1 and CDR2: SGHNT and YYREEE (reference sequence). This CDR3 contains 15 residues. Losses at the gene ends were 3 bases for V and 0 bases for J; bases not matched to a gene: 2. The CDR3 DNA reads TGTGCCAGCAGCTGGGGACAGGGTAGCACAGATACGCAGTATTTT. It is translated as CASSWGQGSTDTQYF.